The next 27 T cell receptor beta chains were all read from a single sample in a study of breast tumors, draining lymph nodes, adjacent tissues. TCRdb called the multiplex PCR reads again in MiXCR, with one record for every CDR3 protein. The sample holds 26,000 or so distinct CDR3 sequences, about 25% seen once. Sequencing was carried out using breast tumor tissue. These receptors originate from a female donor with breast cancer. Some clones in this sample may be carry-over from other donors' samples.

The chain is built from TRBV20-1 and TRBJ1-4, with 10 bases fitting TRBD1. Germline CDR1 and CDR2: DFQATT and SNEGSKA (reference sequence). This CDR3 spans 19 amino acids. Trimming removed 3 bases from V and 3 bases from J; junction bases left unmatched: 16. CDR3 sequence reads: CSASRLGQGCRVANEKLFF. CDR3 DNA: TGCAGTGCTAGTCGTCTGGGACAGGGGTGTAGGGTCGCTAATGAAAAACTGTTTTTT.

This clonotype was recorded at least ten times. The chain combines TRBV7-6 with TRBJ1-4; D possibly corresponds to TRBD1 (5 bases). CDR3 length: 14 amino acids. Looked up from germline, CDR1 is SGHVS and CDR2 is FNYEAQ. V shed 5 bases and J shed 3 bases, with 10 bases lying between them. CDR3 sequence: CASSTGDSNEKLFF. Written as DNA, the CDR3 is TGTGCCAGCAGCACTGGGGACTCTAATGAAAAACTGTTTTTT. The full variable domain, completed using reference TRBV7-6 and TRBJ1-4, is GAGVSQSPRYKVTKRGQDVALRCDPISGHVSLYWYRQALGQGPEFLTYFNYEAQQDKSGLPNDRFSAERPEGSISTLTIQRTEQRDSAMYRCASSTGDSNEKLFFGSGTQLSVL.

This clonotype was counted many times. The genes are TRBV5-1 and TRBJ1-2, with no clear D. The V gene's germline CDR1 is SGHRS and CDR2 YFSETQ. Deletions cut 5 bases from V and 7 bases from J, with 21 bases between. This CDR3 is built from 15 residues. CDR3 in amino acids: CASSSGWDFSFGYTF. The CDR3 DNA is TGCGCCAGCAGTTCGGGCTGGGATTTTAGTTTTGGCTACACCTTC.

This sequence joins TRBV29-1 and TRBJ1-2, with TRBD1 identical over 7 bases. The junction had 12 bases not matched to a gene; V was cut back by 3 bases and J by 2 bases. From germline, CDR1 is SQVTM and CDR2 ANQGSEA. The CDR3 has 16 residues. This CDR3 is CSVDGFTQGDNYGYTF. CDR3 DNA: TGCAGCGTTGATGGCTTTACCCAGGGGGACAACTATGGCTACACCTTC.

By sample fraction, this clonotype is medium-sized. CDR3: CATQRDRTDTQYF. Written as DNA, the CDR3 is TGTGCCACCCAAAGGGACCGCACAGATACGCAGTATTTT. The chain is built from TRBV15 and TRBJ2-3; D might be TRBD1 or TRBD2, each matching 5 bases. This CDR3 region has 13 residues. Trimming removed 8 bases from V and 1 base from J, with 10 bases in between. Germline V lookup: CDR1 LNHNV, CDR2 YYDKDF (reference sequence).

This clonotype appeared many times. J is TRBJ1-2 and V is TRBV7-2; TRBD1 aligns across 9 bases. The CDR3 consists of 15 residues. From germline, CDR1 is SGHTA and CDR2 FQGNSA. J was trimmed by 2 bases and V by 0 bases; bases with no gene match: 1. CDR3 in DNA: TGTGCCAGCAGCTTAGCCGGGACAGGGAACTATGGCTACACCTTC. Translation: CASSLAGTGNYGYTF.

This clonotype was seen repeatedly, ten times or more. This chain connects TRBV6-1 to TRBJ2-1, with D perhaps matching TRBD1 (7 bases). CDR3 length: 12 residues. V dropped 5 bases and J dropped 12 bases, with 14 bases sitting between them. CDR1 is MNHNS and CDR2 is SASEGT in the germline V gene. The CDR3 is CASSSQGGGQFF. CDR3 coding DNA: TGTGCCAGCAGTTCCCAGGGGGGCGGGCAGTTCTTC.

This clonotype has ten or more counts. One end of the junction is discordant with germline, which a read error may explain. The gene calls are TRBV24-1 and TRBJ1-3; 7 bases map to TRBD1. CDR1 and CDR2 (germline): KGHDR, SFDVKD. The CDR3 length is 10 residues. The CDR3 sequence: CATSDRDSRF. The CDR3 DNA follows: TGTGCCACCAGTGACCGGGACAGTAGGTTT.

The table lists this clonotype with many counts. The chain recombines TRBV19 with TRBJ2-7, with D uncertain. Between the trimmed V and J ends, which lost 5 bases and 7 bases, there was a span of 15 bases. This CDR3 contains 13 residues. Germline values: CDR1 LNHDA, CDR2 SQIVND (reference sequence). CDR3 coding DNA: TGTGCCAGTAGTGCGACCCAAACGAGGGAGCAGTACTTC. This codes for CASSATQTREQYF.

This clonotype was recorded at least ten times. For the CDR3, the DNA is TGTGCCAGTAGTATGGAAGGTTGGGACAGGGTTCAGCCCCAGCATTTT. Amino acid sequence: CASSMEGWDRVQPQHF. J is TRBJ1-5 and V is TRBV19; 9 nucleotides agree with TRBD1. CDR1 and CDR2 (germline): LNHDA, SQIVND (reference sequence). Losses at the gene ends were 3 bases for V and 6 bases for J; bases not matched to a gene: 9. CDR3 length equals 16 residues. The full variable domain, with the rest looked up from reference TRBV19 and TRBJ1-5, is DGGITQSPKYLFRKEGQNVTLSCEQNLNHDAMYWYRQDPGQGLRLIYYSQIVNDFQKGDIAEGYSVSREKKESFPLTVTSAQKNPTAFYLCASSMEGWDRVQPQHFGDGTRLSIL.

Many counts were recorded for this clonotype. The chain employs TRBV6-2 or TRBV6-3 and TRBJ2-7; D not certain. The germline V and J ends were trimmed by 10 bases and 0 bases, with 19 bases remaining between them. The CDR3 is 15 residues long. Germline CDR1 and CDR2: MNHEY and SVGEGT. The CDR3 region has the DNA TGTGCCACCAGACGGCCGGGCGGAAACTCCTACGAGCAGTACTTC. It encodes CATRRPGGNSYEQYF.

This clonotype has at least ten counts. The V and J genes are TRBV29-1 and TRBJ2-7, with 10 bases fitting TRBD1. The ends lost 5 bases at V and 5 bases at J; junction bases unmatched: 6. The germline V gene has CDR1 SQVTM and CDR2 ANQGSEA. The CDR3 length is 13 residues. This CDR3 reads CSVPGQGKNEQYF. CDR3 bases: TGCAGCGTTCCGGGACAGGGGAAAAACGAGCAGTACTTC.

This clonotype was found many times. The V and J genes are TRBV12-5 and TRBJ2-3; D call uncertain. CDR3 length: 18 amino acids. The V and J ends lost 6 bases and 1 base respectively, with 23 bases between them. Germline loops: CDR1 LGHNT, CDR2 FRNRAP. The CDR3 DNA is TGTGCTAGTGGCCGCAGCTTTACAGATCCTGGGGGCACAGATACGCAGTATTTT. Its translation is CASGRSFTDPGGTDTQYF.

CDR3 protein: CASSFGASGNTQYF. The CDR3 DNA reads as TGTGCCAGCAGTTTCGGGGCTAGCGGGAATACGCAGTATTTT. The chain recombines TRBV28 with TRBJ2-3; 9 positions match TRBD2. This CDR3 spans 14 amino acids. With 3 bases clipped from V and 7 bases from J, the junction kept 5 bases outside the gene matches. In germline, CDR1 is MDHEN, CDR2 SYDVKM.

On this clonotype: One junction end does not reproduce the germline sequence, and a read error may be involved. The gene calls are TRBV28 and TRBJ2-3; TRBD2 matches at 7 bases. Germline-derived CDR1 and CDR2 are MDHEN and SYDVKM. This CDR3 region has 15 residues. CDR3 DNA: TGTGCCTGCAGTAACCTAGCGGCTAGCACAGATACGCAGTATTTT. It codes for CACSNLAASTDTQYF.

The sample holds a few counts of this clonotype. A read error may be the cause here, since a much bigger clone is one base away. This chain uses TRBV5-5 with TRBJ2-5, with 10 bases identical to TRBD1. Germline assignment: CDR1 SGHKS and CDR2 YYEKEE (reference sequence). The CDR3 sequence is 14 residues long. CDR3 bases: TGTGCCAGCAGCTGGTGGACAGGGGGAGAGACCCAGTGCTTC. This gives the protein CASSWWTGGETQCF.

This clonotype is medium-sized. The rearrangement joins TRBV7-9 to TRBJ2-5; no clear D. Per the germline V gene, CDR1 is SEHNR and CDR2 is FQNEAQ (reference sequence). Trimming pared 0 bases from V and 1 base from J, leaving 0 bases between. CDR3 size: 12 residues. Here the CDR3 reads CASSLAQETQYF. The DNA of the CDR3 is TGTGCCAGCAGCTTAGCCCAAGAGACCCAGTACTTC.

This clonotype was recorded at least ten times. CDR3 protein: CASSSSGYNEQFF. In DNA form, the CDR3 reads TGTGCCAGCAGCTCGTCTGGTTACAATGAGCAGTTCTTC. The chain carries TRBV3-1 and TRBJ2-1, with D unclear. Germline V gene lookup returns CDR1 LGHDT and CDR2 YNNKEL (reference sequence). V was cut by 5 bases and J by 4 bases, with 9 bases left in between. The CDR3 runs 13 residues.

This clonotype was counted at least ten times. The chain combines TRBV20-1 with TRBJ1-5; D is undetermined. The CDR3 has 15 amino acids. CDR1 and CDR2 (germline): DFQATT, SNEGSKA (reference sequence). V was clipped by 2 bases and J by 0 bases, with 11 bases between them. CDR3 sequence: CSARKGGNSNQPQHF. Written as DNA, the CDR3 is TGCAGTGCTAGAAAGGGCGGTAATAGCAATCAGCCCCAGCATTTT.

This clonotype was seen at least ten times. The chain uses TRBV20-1 and TRBJ1-4; maybe TRBD1 (5 bases). From germline, CDR1 is DFQATT and CDR2 SNEGSKA (reference sequence). Deletions cut 7 bases from V and 0 bases from J, with 21 bases between. The CDR3 covers 17 residues. In DNA form, the CDR3 reads TGCAGTGTTCCAGGGCCCACAGGACTTTCAACTAATGAAAAACTGTTTTTT. Translating gives CSVPGPTGLSTNEKLFF.

The sample holds many counts of this clonotype. The V gene is TRBV20-1, the J gene TRBJ1-3; the D is unclear. The CDR3 is made up of 14 amino acids. Germline CDR1 DFQATT, CDR2 SNEGSKA (reference sequence). The ends were cut back, 0 bases at V and 3 bases at J, with 9 bases in the middle. The CDR3 DNA follows: TGCAGTGCTAGAGATCTTTACAGTGGAAACACCATATATTTT. It specifies CSARDLYSGNTIYF.

The sample holds one count of this clonotype. This may come from a read error, since a much larger clone is one base off. V is TRBV30 and J is TRBJ2-1, with 10 bases aligning to TRBD2. This CDR3 has 15 amino acids. Germline V gene data show CDR1 as GTSNPN and CDR2 as SVGIG (reference sequence). CDR3 residues: CAWNPASGGLNEQLF. The CDR3 DNA is TGTGCCTGGAACCCCGCTAGCGGGGGACTCAATGAGCAGCTCTTC.

This clonotype was detected ten times or more. V and J are TRBV19 and TRBJ2-3, with 14 bases identical to TRBD2. The CDR3 is 17 amino acids. Losses at the gene ends were 6 bases for V and 7 bases for J; bases not matched to a gene: 12. Germline V lookup: CDR1 LNHDA, CDR2 SQIVND (reference sequence). The DNA for the CDR3 is TGTGCCAGTAGGACCCCCGGGACTAGCGGGAGCGGGTATACGCAGTATTTT. It is translated as CASRTPGTSGSGYTQYF.

Ten or more counts support this clonotype. This chain joins TRBV20-1 and TRBJ2-1; D assignment may be TRBD1 or TRBD2 (5 bases each). In germline, CDR1 is DFQATT, CDR2 SNEGSKA (reference sequence). The CDR3 consists of 14 residues. V was cut by 3 bases and J by 7 bases, with 16 bases left in between. The DNA of the CDR3 is TGCAGTGCTAGTTCGGTTGGGGGTTTGAATGAGCAGTTCTTC. This codes for CSASSVGGLNEQFF.

This clonotype was seen repeatedly, ten times or more. DNA for the CDR3: TGTGCCAGCAGTTGGGCTAGCACAGATACGCAGTATTTT. This sequence encodes CASSWASTDTQYF. V is TRBV27 and J is TRBJ2-3; D is unresolved. CDR3 length: 13 residues. The germline V and J ends were trimmed by 4 bases and 0 bases, with 5 bases remaining between them. From germline, CDR1 is MNHEY and CDR2 SMNVEV (reference sequence).

This chain links TRBV6-1 with TRBJ2-7, with D perhaps matching TRBD2 (5 bases). The germline V gene has CDR1 MNHNS and CDR2 SASEGT. This CDR3 spans 14 amino acids. V lost 6 bases and J 4 bases, leaving 16 bases between the germline ends. The CDR3 loop reads CASRPPGNHYEQYF. The CDR3 bases are TGTGCCAGCAGACCACCGGGAAACCATTACGAGCAGTACTTC.

This clonotype has a count of ten or more. The chain recombines TRBV4-2 with TRBJ2-7, with a tentative D call TRBD1 (5 bases). CDR3 length: 13 residues. In germline, CDR1 is LGHNA, CDR2 YNFKEQ. V gave up 4 bases and J gave up 3 bases, with 10 bases separating them. The CDR3 DNA is TGTGCCAGCAGCCGTCATAGGGGCTACGAGCAGTACTTC. Protein: CASSRHRGYEQYF.